This T cell receptor (beta chain) emerged from a study of OX40 agonist ivuxolimab in advanced cancers. Study-level background: Ivuxolimab, an antibody acting as an agonist of OX40 (CD134), was used to treat patients.

The cohort excluded patients with autoimmune disease history or systemic immunosuppression. Comment on this clone: The antigen is not known.

TCRdb's copy holds only in-frame clones and misses some; the assay was immunoSEQ multiplex PCR. Of 120,000 or so clones in the sample, just over 90% were seen once. Whole-study findings and limits: Nonresponders, in some cases, also had low normalized T-cell clonal expansion.

This CDR3 contains 15 residues. Germline CDR1 is MNHEY and CDR2 is SVGAGI. V dropped 6 bases and J dropped 5; count of bases not matched to a gene: 5. The TCR originated in an adult with an advanced solid tumor such as melanoma, head and neck, liver or kidney cancer. The chain has TRBV6-5 and TRBJ2-1; 12 nucleotides agree with TRBD2. The material sequenced was CD4+ or CD8+ T cells sorted from blood, taken in a trial of the OX40 agonist ivuxolimab. CDR3 sequence: CASRETSGRNNEQFF. CDR3 coding DNA: TGTGCCAGCAGGGAGACTAGCGGGAGAAACAATGAGCAGTTCTTC.